This T cell receptor (beta chain) was sequenced during a study of T cell responses to AZD1222 COVID-19 vaccine. The assay was immunoSEQ multiplex PCR, and TCRdb's table has in-frame clones only and misses some. The profile shows roughly 93,000 clones, about nine tenths of them singletons. In the case of this clone: The antigen is undetermined.

The CDR3 runs to 18 residues. Germline lookup yields CDR1 PRHDT and CDR2 FYEKMQ (reference sequence). Trimming stripped 0 bases from V and 4 bases from J, with 19 bases between. Whole-study findings and limits: It was only after the peak T cell response that any repertoires were sampled. Females made up more of the donors, who were largely white British, and clonal diversity may have come out too low.

The sequenced sample was peripheral blood, obtained on day 0 of AZD1222 vaccination. The rearrangement uses TRBV13 and TRBJ2-4; a possible D gene is TRBD1 (5 bases). The receptor's source is an adult in good health. CDR3 residues: CASSLGRQGVSKKNIQYF. In DNA form, the CDR3 reads TGTGCCAGCAGCTTAGGCCGGCAGGGCGTTAGTAAGAAAAACATTCAGTACTTC. The full variable domain, completed using reference TRBV13 and TRBJ2-4, is AAGVIQSPRHLIKEKRETATLKCYPIPRHDTVYWYQQGPGQDPQFLISFYEKMQSDKGSIPDRFSAQQFSDYHSELNMSSLELGDSALYFCASSLGRQGVSKKNIQYFGAGTRLSVL.